Listed here is a single T cell receptor (beta chain). The entry originates in a study of blood T cell repertoires in COVID-19. Overall study: Sources were T cells, B-cell-depleted T cells, or PBMCs; the material itself was cDNA or gDNA.

The germline gives CDR1 SGHAT, CDR2 FQNNGV. Trimming removed 5 bases from V and 2 bases from J; junction bases left unmatched: 2. This CDR3 is 13 amino acids long. Living in 24 US areas, the participants were between about 18 and 95 years of age. Generated by immunoSEQ multiplex PCR, the TCRdb table keeps only in-frame clones and is missing some. The sample has around 200,000 clones; around 86% are singletons. The TCR comes from a man aged 40-55 years with acute COVID-19. J is TRBJ2-7 and V is TRBV11-2; 8 nucleotides line up with TRBD1. Source material: PBMCs or T cells enriched from blood (not recorded which). CDR3: CASSAGQAYEQYF. CDR3 nucleotides: TGTGCCAGCAGCGCGGGACAGGCCTACGAGCAGTACTTC.